The source of this TCR beta chain is a study of T cells in Graves' hyperthyroidism and ophthalmopathy. Study-level results: Progression to ophthalmopathy was predicted a median of approximately 6.4 months early.

Trimming removed 7 bases from V and 0 bases from J, with 10 bases in between. Looked up from germline, CDR1 is SEHNR and CDR2 is FQNEAQ (reference sequence). The CDR3 extends over 14 amino acids. There were TCR beta CDR3 regions amplified from RNA transcripts. A first-round RT-PCR of the TCR CDR3 used the HTBI primer set. TCRdb used MiXCR to reprocess the multiplex PCR reads, holding one entry per CDR3 protein. The profile shows approximately 720,000 distinct CDR3 sequences, over 15% of them singletons. This clonotype appeared a few times. Its antigen is not known. The sequence came from a woman aged 45-59 years with Graves' hyperthyroidism that later progressed to Graves' ophthalmopathy. Material for sequencing was blood. J is TRBJ2-1 and V is TRBV7-9; D remains ambiguous. The CDR3: CASMGYSSYNEQFF. The CDR3 region has the DNA TGTGCCAGCATGGGGTATAGCTCCTACAATGAGCAGTTCTTC. The entire variable domain, with the rest obtained from reference TRBV7-9 and TRBJ2-1, is as follows: DTGVSQNPRHKITKRGQNVTFRCDPISEHNRLYWYRQTLGQGPEFLTYFQNEAQLEKSRLLSDRFSAERPKGSFSTLEIQRTEQGDSAMYLCASMGYSSYNEQFFGPGTRLTVL.